Detailed here is one T cell receptor beta chain. Its antigen remains unknown. The sample originates from a study of OX40 agonist ivuxolimab in advanced cancers. Study overall: Patients were treated with intravenous ivuxolimab, dosed at 0.01 to 10 mg/kg and infused every 2 weeks. Study-wide results and limits: In the 0.1-3.0 mg/kg groups, partial responders showed among the lowest expansion.

The CDR3 sequence is 16 residues long. Germline lookup yields CDR1 SGHTA and CDR2 FQGNSA. V dropped 5 bases and J dropped 4; count of bases not matched to a gene: 13. Sequenced by immunoSEQ multiplex PCR; TCRdb stores in-frame clones only, minus some. The sample lists approximately 100,000 clones; 90% were seen once. Material: CD4+ or CD8+ T cells sorted from blood, obtained in a trial of the OX40 agonist ivuxolimab. The chain joins TRBV7-2 to TRBJ2-7, with 8 bases aligning to TRBD2. This sequence originates from an adult with an advanced solid tumor such as melanoma, head and neck, liver or kidney cancer. In DNA form, the CDR3 reads TGTGCCAGCAGCCCATCCCTTTCGGGAGGGATTTACGAGCAGTACTTC. Translated, it gives CASSPSLSGGIYEQYF. The whole variable domain, remainder taken from reference TRBV7-2 and TRBJ2-7, is GAGVSQSPSNKVTEKGKDVELRCDPISGHTALYWYRQSLGQGLEFLIYFQGNSAPDKSGLPSDRFSAERTGGSVSTLTIQRTQQEDSAVYLCASSPSLSGGIYEQYFGPGTRLTVT.